Following are 29 T cell receptor beta chains from one sample sequenced in a study of Ad26.COV2.S vaccination and SARS-CoV-2 variants. Treatment indicated: 15 to 20 received Ad26.COV2.S at low or high dose, single or two shots; about 5 received placebo; per-sample allocation not given. Collection of samples fell on day 63 after the first vaccine or placebo injection. The method was immunoSEQ multiplex PCR; TCRdb's version includes in-frame clones alone and lacks a portion of them. The sample records hundreds of thousands of clones, around 90% being singletons. The source material was peripheral blood, sampled in a trial of Ad26.COV2.S vaccine versus placebo. The receptors come from a person between 18 and 60 years old who received the Ad26.COV2.S COVID-19 vaccine or a placebo.

The rearrangement uses TRBV28 and TRBJ1-5; no firm D call. Trimming removed 6 bases at V and 5 bases at J, with 20 bases between. Germline loops: CDR1 MDHEN, CDR2 SYDVKM. This CDR3 is 16 amino acids long. CDR3 loop: CASRPVRGPAYQPQHF. DNA of the CDR3: TGTGCCAGCAGGCCAGTTCGCGGACCGGCCTATCAGCCCCAGCATTTT.

The V gene is TRBV28, the J gene TRBJ1-2; D is perhaps TRBD1 (6 bases). The ends were cut back, 10 bases at V and 2 bases at J, with 11 bases in the middle. This CDR3 has 12 amino acids. Germline CDR1 reads MDHEN; CDR2 reads SYDVKM. CDR3 sequence reads: CATLRGNYGYTF. DNA for the CDR3: TGTGCCACCCTCAGGGGAAACTATGGCTACACCTTC.

This chain connects TRBV9 to TRBJ1-2, with TRBD1 identical over 9 bases. The germline V gene has CDR1 SGDLS and CDR2 YYNGEE. CDR3 length: 13 amino acids. V lost 3 bases to trimming and J lost 10 bases; unmatched junction nucleotides: 7. The CDR3 coding sequence is TGTGCCAGCAGCGCGGGACAGGGTGGCCACTACACCTTC. Its protein is CASSAGQGGHYTF.

The J gene is TRBJ1-5, the V gene TRBV6-1; D is possibly TRBD1 (6 bases). In germline, CDR1 is MNHNS, CDR2 SASEGT. The CDR3 sequence is 16 residues long. The V and J ends lost 4 bases and 4 bases respectively, with 17 bases between them. This chain's CDR3 is CASSAHRVAGNQPQHF. The CDR3 DNA is TGTGCCAGCAGTGCGCACAGGGTTGCGGGGAATCAGCCCCAGCATTTT.

This chain connects TRBV7-9 to TRBJ1-4, with 9 bases that match TRBD1. Germline V gene data show CDR1 as SEHNR and CDR2 as FQNEAQ (reference sequence). J lost 5 bases, V lost 0 bases, and 4 bases had no gene match. This CDR3 spans 16 amino acids. The CDR3 nucleotides read TGTGCCAGCAGCTTAGCGGGGACAGGGAGAAATGAAAAACTGTTTTTT. This encodes CASSLAGTGRNEKLFF.

This chain joins TRBV29-1 and TRBJ2-4, with unresolved D. The CDR3 spans 13 residues. Deletions cut 3 bases from V and 1 base from J, with 7 bases between. Germline V lookup: CDR1 SQVTM, CDR2 ANQGSEA. The CDR3: CSVESGAKNIQYF. The CDR3 DNA is TGCAGCGTTGAGTCCGGGGCCAAAAACATTCAGTACTTC.

This clone was detected only once. CDR3 protein: CAEPYPQYF. The CDR3 DNA is TGTGCCGAACCTTATCCGCAGTATTTT. The chain links TRBV3-1 (or the pseudogene TRBV3-2) to TRBJ2-3; D unclear. Germline V lookup: CDR1 LGHDT, CDR2 YNNKEL (reference sequence). The length of the CDR3 is 9 residues. V was clipped by 11 bases and J by 10 bases, with 10 bases between them.

On this clone itself: A read error may produce the germline difference seen at one junction end. Here the CDR3 reads CASSSPGSTWDF. The DNA of the CDR3 is TGTGCCAGCAGCTCCCCCGGGTCCACCTGGGACTTC. The V and J genes are TRBV28 and TRBJ2-7; D unresolved. This CDR3 is built from 12 residues. Germline V CDR1 and CDR2: MDHEN, SYDVKM.

This clone has a single count. The chain couples TRBV7-9 to TRBJ1-6; D call uncertain. From germline, CDR1 is SEHNR and CDR2 FQNEAQ (reference sequence). CDR3 size: 14 residues. V was shortened by 2 bases and J by 7 bases, with 9 bases between the two germline ends. CDR3 loop: CASSLRQENSPLHF. The CDR3 DNA sequence: TGTGCCAGCAGCTTACGGCAGGAGAATTCACCCCTCCACTTT.

The V gene is TRBV7-9, the J gene TRBJ1-1; perhaps TRBD1 as D (5 bases). The CDR3 is 15 amino acids. From germline, CDR1 is SEHNR and CDR2 FQNEAQ (reference sequence). The V and J ends lost 3 bases and 0 bases respectively, with 11 bases between them. DNA for the CDR3: TGTGCCAGCAGCTTGGCCCAGGGCGTGAACACTGAAGCTTTCTTT. It translates to CASSLAQGVNTEAFF.

V gene TRBV27 combines with J gene TRBJ1-2; no clear D. CDR3 length equals 17 residues. Looked up from germline, CDR1 is MNHEY and CDR2 is SMNVEV (reference sequence). The ends were cut back, 6 bases at V and 0 bases at J, with 20 bases in the middle. The CDR3 spells CASSRVVPPDTNYGYTF. The DNA for the CDR3 is TGTGCCAGCAGCCGGGTTGTACCCCCTGACACTAACTATGGCTACACCTTC.

This clone was picked up one time. The J gene is TRBJ1-1, the V gene TRBV29-1; a weak D match, TRBD1 (5 bases). Trimming left V 4 bases short and J 1 base short, with 10 bases between. The germline gives CDR1 SQVTM, CDR2 ANQGSEA. This CDR3 contains 13 residues. The CDR3 DNA follows: TGCAGCGTTGTAACCGGGGCGAACACTGAAGCTTTCTTT. This sequence encodes CSVVTGANTEAFF.

V usage is TRBV7-8 and J usage is TRBJ2-1, with 7 nucleotides matching TRBD1. CDR1 is SGHVS and CDR2 is FQNEAQ in the germline V gene. The V gene end was trimmed by 5 bases and the J gene end by 2 bases; junction bases not matched to a gene: 12. The CDR3 runs 17 residues. The CDR3 region has the DNA TGTGCCAGCAGCGAGACAGGGATCTTAAGCGCCTACAATGAGCAGTTCTTC. Translating gives CASSETGILSAYNEQFF.

The chain links TRBV12-5 to TRBJ2-1, with 14 bases aligning to TRBD2. The V segment lost 5 bases and the J segment 4 bases; nucleotides outside the gene matches: 13. The germline CDR1 and CDR2 sequences are LGHNT and FRNRAP. The CDR3 totals 19 residues. CDR3: CASGRGLAGVDREYNEQFF. The CDR3 DNA is TGTGCTAGTGGTCGGGGACTAGCGGGAGTTGATCGTGAGTACAATGAGCAGTTCTTC.

This clone was detected only a few times. V is TRBV21-1 and J is TRBJ2-3; the table's D call, TRBD2, has no DNA check behind it. TRBV21-1 constitutes a pseudogene. There are 13 residues in the CDR3. The CDR3 DNA reads as TGTGCCTGGCGGGAGCGGGGCACAGATACGCAGTATTTT. Translated: CAWRERGTDTQYF.

The rearrangement links TRBV6-5 to TRBJ1-1, with D possibly being TRBD1 (5 bases). The CDR3 sequence is 13 residues long. Germline CDR1 is MNHEY and CDR2 is SVGAGI. Trimming left V 8 bases short and J 1 base short, with 11 bases between. The CDR3 DNA follows: TGTGCCAGCCAATTCGGGGCGAACACTGAAGCTTTCTTT. As protein: CASQFGANTEAFF.

The rearrangement uses TRBV5-1 and TRBJ2-5; TRBD2 might be the D (6 bases). The CDR3 totals 16 residues. Germline assignment: CDR1 SGHRS and CDR2 YFSETQ. The ends were cut back, 0 bases at V and 0 bases at J, with 12 bases in the middle. The CDR3 loop is CASSLGGRGYQETQYF. The CDR3 DNA reads TGCGCCAGCAGCTTGGGGGGCCGGGGGTACCAAGAGACCCAGTACTTC.

The chain recombines TRBV28 with TRBJ2-3; D gene ambiguous. This CDR3 is built from 13 residues. CDR1 and CDR2 from the germline V gene are MDHEN and SYDVKM. V was trimmed by 5 bases and J by 0 bases, leaving 6 bases between them. The CDR3 DNA is TGTGCCAGCAGTCGTACGAGCACAGATACGCAGTATTTT. Amino acid sequence: CASSRTSTDTQYF.

Comment on this clone: In the same sample, other DNA sequences code for this CDR3. The rearrangement joins TRBV11-2 to TRBJ2-7; 12 nucleotides match TRBD2. Unmatched junction bases numbered 3, after V lost 6 bases and J lost 6 bases. From germline, CDR1 is SGHAT and CDR2 FQNNGV. This CDR3 comprises 13 residues. CDR3 DNA: TGTGCCAGCAGTCTAGCGGGAGGGGCCGAGCAGTACTTC. This codes for CASSLAGGAEQYF.

The CDR3 sequence: CASTFSVHTTDTQYF. As DNA, the CDR3 is TGTGCCAGCACCTTCTCGGTGCACACCACAGATACGCAGTATTTT. The chain employs TRBV7-8 and TRBJ2-3; no reliable D call. Germline V gene data show CDR1 as SGHVS and CDR2 as FQNEAQ. The length of the CDR3 is 15 residues. V was trimmed by 7 bases and J by 2 bases, leaving 16 bases between them.

The V gene is TRBV4-1, the J gene TRBJ1-5; tentatively, D is TRBD1 (6 bases). Germline V gene lookup returns CDR1 MGHRA and CDR2 YSYEKL. This CDR3 contains 16 residues. Deletions cut 1 base from V and 2 bases from J, with 12 bases between. The CDR3 sequence is CASSQGGGLRNQPQHF. The CDR3 DNA reads TGCGCCAGCAGCCAAGGAGGGGGACTACGCAATCAGCCCCAGCATTTT.

This clone has a single count. This sequence joins TRBV10-3 and TRBJ2-1, with 8 nucleotides matching TRBD1. Germline-derived CDR1 and CDR2 are ENHRY and SYGVKD. With 7 bases clipped from V and 9 bases from J, the junction kept 20 bases outside the gene matches. This CDR3 has 17 residues. CDR3 DNA: TGTGCCATCACAGAGGACAGGGCTGTCCCACCCGCTGGTGAGCAGTTCTTC. This translates into CAITEDRAVPPAGEQFF.

The rearrangement uses TRBV18 and TRBJ2-2; TRBD1 matches 10 bases. The V gene end was trimmed by 2 bases and the J gene end by 5 bases; junction bases not matched to a gene: 8. This CDR3 has 17 amino acids. Germline V gene data show CDR1 as KGHSH and CDR2 as LQKENI. CDR3 in DNA: TGTGCCAGCTCACCAATCGGACCGGGACAGGGGACCGGGGAGCTGTTTTTT. Its protein is CASSPIGPGQGTGELFF.

The CDR3 here is CASSPRGVTVTINSGANVLTF. The CDR3, as DNA: TGTGCCAGCAGCCCAAGGGGGGTGACAGTGACCATAAACTCTGGGGCCAACGTCCTGACTTTC. This chain joins TRBV7-6 and TRBJ2-6, with D perhaps matching TRBD1 or TRBD2 (6 bases each). There are 21 residues in the CDR3. From germline, CDR1 is SGHVS and CDR2 FNYEAQ. Trimming removed 5 bases at V and 0 bases at J, with 26 bases between.

In its sample, this clone was seen a few times. This sequence joins TRBV29-1 and TRBJ2-3; D remains unclear. The CDR3 length is 14 residues. Between the trimmed V and J ends, which lost 1 base and 2 bases, there was a span of 10 bases. In germline, CDR1 is SQVTM, CDR2 ANQGSEA. CDR3 loop: CSVEVGRTTDTQYF. The CDR3 nucleotides read TGCAGCGTTGAAGTCGGGCGAACCACAGATACGCAGTATTTT.

The genes are TRBV4-3 and TRBJ2-1; D not resolved. Trimming removed 0 bases from V and 5 bases from J, with 5 bases in between. The CDR3 totals 13 residues. CDR1 and CDR2 (germline): LGHNA, YSLEER. The CDR3 coding sequence is TGCGCCAGCAGCCAAGATCAAGACAATGAGCAGTTCTTC. Its protein is CASSQDQDNEQFF.

This rearrangement joins TRBV11-2 to TRBJ2-7, with 9 bases fitting TRBD1. This CDR3 comprises 16 residues. The germline gives CDR1 SGHAT, CDR2 FQNNGV. The junction had 9 bases not matched to a gene; V was cut back by 5 bases and J by 1 base. CDR3 sequence: CASSPRGTGLSYEQYF. In DNA form, the CDR3 reads TGTGCCAGCAGCCCCCGGGGGACAGGGCTTTCCTACGAGCAGTACTTC.

The chain couples TRBV4-3 to TRBJ2-2; no firm D call. V lost 1 base and J 4 bases, leaving 7 bases between the germline ends. The CDR3 has 14 amino acids. Looked up from germline, CDR1 is LGHNA and CDR2 is YSLEER. The CDR3 sequence: CASSQVGRTGELFF. The CDR3, as DNA: TGCGCCAGCAGCCAAGTTGGCCGCACCGGGGAGCTGTTTTTT.

The J gene is TRBJ1-3, the V gene TRBV6-1; no definite D call. The CDR3 consists of 13 residues. The V end lost 3 bases, the J end lost 0 bases, and 3 bases lay between the germline ends. In germline, CDR1 is MNHNS, CDR2 SASEGT. The chain's CDR3 is CASSDVSGNTIYF. DNA of the CDR3: TGTGCCAGCAGTGACGTCTCTGGAAACACCATATATTTT.